This passage covers 32 T cell receptor beta chains from one sample sequenced in a study of blood T cell repertoires in COVID-19. Measured with immunoSEQ multiplex PCR; TCRdb has only the in-frame clones, and not every one. This table holds approximately 180,000 clones, approximately 80% found once. The specimen sequenced was PBMCs or T cells enriched from blood (not recorded which). The receptors were gathered from a woman in her fifties or sixties who had recovered from COVID-19.

This clone was observed a few times. For the CDR3, the DNA is TGTGCCAGCAGACCGACAGGGGTTAATGAAAAACTGTTTTTT. Translated, it gives CASRPTGVNEKLFF. The J gene is TRBJ1-4, the V gene TRBV3-1 (or the pseudogene TRBV3-2), with TRBD1 matching over 8 bases. In germline, CDR1 is LGHDT, CDR2 YNNKEL (reference sequence). The CDR3 sequence is 14 residues long. With V trimmed by 6 bases and J by 4 bases, 4 bases remained unmatched.

This clone was picked up one time. The chain couples TRBV3-1 (or the pseudogene TRBV3-2) to TRBJ2-1; D not certain. V gave up 1 base and J gave up 12 bases, with 10 bases separating them. The CDR3 length is 12 residues. Germline-derived CDR1 and CDR2 are LGHDT and YNNKEL (reference sequence). CDR3 sequence (DNA): TGTGCCAGCAGCCAAGGACACTCAGGGCAGTTCTTC. It is translated as CASSQGHSGQFF.

The chain uses TRBV6-5 and TRBJ1-5; 9 bases are a match to TRBD1. Germline V gives CDR1 MNHEY, CDR2 SVGAGI. V was pared by 5 bases and J by 4 bases, with 3 bases of the junction left unmatched. This CDR3 is 14 amino acids long. In DNA, the CDR3 is TGTGCCAGCAGTACGACAGGGGGGAATCAGCCCCAGCATTTT. Amino acid sequence: CASSTTGGNQPQHF.

J is TRBJ2-7 and V is TRBV6-4; D gene ambiguous. Deletions cut 4 bases from V and 0 bases from J, with 10 bases between. The CDR3 runs 14 residues. CDR1 is MRHNA and CDR2 is SNTAGT in the germline V gene. DNA of the CDR3: TGTGCCAGCAGTGTAGAAGAAAGCTCCTACGAGCAGTACTTC. It codes for CASSVEESSYEQYF.

The chain links TRBV5-8 to TRBJ2-7; TRBD2 agrees at 8 bases. V was pared by 4 bases and J by 0 bases, with 6 bases of the junction left unmatched. The germline CDR1 and CDR2 sequences are SGHTS and YDEGEE. This CDR3 spans 15 amino acids. CDR3 protein: CASSGRTSNSYEQYF. The CDR3 nucleotides are TGTGCCAGCAGCGGCAGGACTAGCAACTCCTACGAGCAGTACTTC.

The chain carries TRBV6-4 and TRBJ2-3; D gene unclear. CDR1 and CDR2 (germline): MRHNA, SNTAGT. The CDR3 is 16 residues long. The V end lost 5 bases, the J end lost 0 bases, and 15 bases lay between the germline ends. The CDR3 sequence is CASSRSGRPSTDTQYF. DNA for the CDR3: TGTGCCAGCAGTCGTTCTGGCAGGCCTAGCACAGATACGCAGTATTTT.

This clone was observed once. This chain uses TRBV19 with TRBJ1-2, with D maybe TRBD1 (5 bases). V lost 8 bases, J lost 3 bases, and 16 bases lay in between. The CDR3 contains 14 residues. CDR1 LNHDA and CDR2 SQIVND come from the germline V gene (reference sequence). CDR3 in amino acids: CASAPAGGDYGYTF. The CDR3 nucleotides read TGTGCCAGTGCCCCCGCGGGGGGAGACTATGGCTACACCTTC.

This chain joins TRBV5-6 and TRBJ1-1; TRBD1 might be the D (5 bases). The germline V gene encodes CDR1 SGHDT and CDR2 YYEEEE. With 2 bases removed from V and 4 bases from J, the gap between germline ends came to 9 bases. This CDR3 has 13 amino acids. Here the CDR3 DNA reads TGTGCCAGCAGCTTTCAGGGAGGCACTGAAGCTTTCTTT. Its protein product is CASSFQGGTEAFF.

The chain recombines TRBV5-1 with TRBJ2-2, with 11 bases identical to TRBD2. In germline, CDR1 is SGHRS, CDR2 YFSETQ. After removal of 5 bases from V and 1 base from J, the junction contained 13 bases not matched to a gene. The CDR3 has 19 amino acids. This CDR3 reads CASSILAGGPGQNTGELFF. The DNA of the CDR3 is TGCGCCAGCAGTATCCTAGCGGGAGGCCCGGGTCAGAACACCGGGGAGCTGTTTTTT.

The chain is built from TRBV28 and TRBJ1-3, with D possibly matching TRBD1 (6 bases). Trimming stripped 5 bases from V and 0 bases from J, with 17 bases between. The CDR3 length is 17 residues. Looked up from germline, CDR1 is MDHEN and CDR2 is SYDVKM. The CDR3 DNA is TGTGCCAGCAGTCGCCATACAGGGTCCAGCTCTGGAAACACCATATATTTT. It specifies CASSRHTGSSSGNTIYF. Supplemented by reference TRBV28 and TRBJ1-3, the full variable domain reads DVKVTQSSRYLVKRTGEKVFLECVQDMDHENMFWYRQDPGLGLRLIYFSYDVKMKEKGDIPEGYSVSREKKERFSLILESASTNQTSMYLCASSRHTGSSSGNTIYFGEGSWLTVV.

This clone turned up a few times. This sample also contains other DNA sequences that code for the same CDR3. V and J are TRBV28 and TRBJ1-1; 8 bases fit TRBD1. There are 14 residues in the CDR3. Germline values: CDR1 MDHEN, CDR2 SYDVKM. Trimming cost V 6 bases and J 3 bases; bases outside gene matches: 6. The CDR3 nucleotides are TGTGCCAGCAGCCTCCTGACAGGGGACACTGAAGCTTTCTTT. Its protein is CASSLLTGDTEAFF.

CDR3 sequence (DNA): TGTGCCAGCAGCCTCCCGACAGGGGCGGGTGGCTACACCTTC. Amino acids: CASSLPTGAGGYTF. This chain links TRBV13 with TRBJ1-2; the match to TRBD1 covers 8 bases. The germline V gene has CDR1 PRHDT and CDR2 FYEKMQ (reference sequence). With V trimmed by 5 bases and J by 7 bases, 9 bases remained unmatched. This CDR3 spans 14 amino acids.

The rearrangement links TRBV14 to TRBJ2-2; 12 bases are a match to TRBD2. The length of the CDR3 is 16 residues. Trimming removed 5 bases from V and 5 bases from J; junction bases left unmatched: 6. The germline CDR1 and CDR2 sequences are SGHDN and FVKESK. CDR3 in DNA: TGTGCCAGCAGCACCCGACTAGCGGGAGTTACCGGGGAGCTGTTTTTT. This encodes CASSTRLAGVTGELFF.

This clone has just a few counts. CDR3 sequence: CASSFGGGDSPLHF. CDR3 nucleotide sequence: TGTGCCAGCAGTTTCGGCGGGGGGGATTCACCCCTCCACTTT. The gene calls are TRBV27 and TRBJ1-6; a possible D gene is TRBD1 (5 bases). V shed 3 bases and J shed 8 bases, with 11 bases lying between them. Germline V CDR1 and CDR2: MNHEY, SMNVEV (reference sequence). The CDR3 loop spans 14 amino acids.

The rearrangement links TRBV4-2 to TRBJ2-1; TRBD2 matches 8 bases. Germline lookup yields CDR1 LGHNA and CDR2 YNFKEQ. The CDR3 contains 17 residues. V lost 2 bases, J lost 7 bases, and 13 bases stayed unmatched. CDR3 bases: TGTGCCAGCAGCCAACAAGTTACCGGGACTAGGCGGAATGAGCAGTTCTTC. Its translation is CASSQQVTGTRRNEQFF.

The chain combines TRBV24-1 with TRBJ2-2; TRBD1 matches at 8 bases. This CDR3 comprises 17 residues. Germline loops: CDR1 KGHDR, CDR2 SFDVKD. J was trimmed by 6 bases and V by 2 bases; bases with no gene match: 10. The DNA of the CDR3 is TGTGCCACCAGTGATTCCCAGGACAGGGAACACCCCGGGGAGCTGTTTTTT. Translation: CATSDSQDREHPGELFF.

A remark on this clone: Since no conserved phenylalanine or tryptophan closes the CDR3, a read error is the likely cause. It is unclear where the CDR3 begins or ends on the DNA, so no DNA is shown, and the CDR3 is as TCRdb lists it. This sequence joins TRBV9 and TRBJ2-7; the table gives TRBD2 as D, unverified against the DNA. Germline CDR1 and CDR2: SGDLS and YYNGEE. 11 amino acids form the CDR3, both terminal residues included. CDR3 amino acids: CASSPGTSSSA.

The V gene is TRBV19, the J gene TRBJ1-6; D perhaps matches TRBD1 (6 bases). The germline gives CDR1 LNHDA, CDR2 SQIVND (reference sequence). V was cut by 5 bases and J by 0 bases, with 26 bases left in between. CDR3 size: 21 residues. The CDR3 region is CASSLRLRTALRSSYNSPLHF. For the CDR3, the DNA is TGTGCCAGTAGTCTTCGGCTCCGGACAGCATTAAGAAGCTCCTATAATTCACCCCTCCACTTT.

This chain links TRBV5-4 with TRBJ2-5; 14 nucleotides agree with TRBD2. Germline V lookup: CDR1 SGHNT, CDR2 YYREEE (reference sequence). This CDR3 spans 15 amino acids. V lost 4 bases and J lost 5; bases outside the gene matches: 4. CDR3 amino acids: CASSQRTSGRETQYF. The DNA for the CDR3 is TGTGCCAGCAGCCAAAGGACTAGCGGGAGGGAGACCCAGTACTTC.

The J gene is TRBJ2-1, the V gene TRBV5-1; 12 nucleotides align to TRBD2. Germline assignment: CDR1 SGHRS and CDR2 YFSETQ. The CDR3 loop spans 16 amino acids. After removal of 1 base from V and 8 bases from J, the junction contained 7 bases not matched to a gene. The CDR3 is CASSLSSGRASHEQFF. As DNA, the CDR3 is TGCGCCAGCAGCTTGTCTAGCGGGAGGGCTTCCCATGAGCAGTTCTTC.

This rearrangement joins TRBV6-5 to TRBJ2-7, with TRBD2 as a possible D gene (6 bases). This CDR3 contains 16 residues. Trimming cost V 1 base and J 7 bases, with 20 bases left between them. The V gene's germline CDR1 is MNHEY and CDR2 SVGAGI. The chain's CDR3 is CASSYFYLAPSGEQYF. In DNA form, the CDR3 reads TGTGCCAGCAGTTACTTCTACCTAGCTCCCAGCGGGGAGCAGTACTTC.

This sequence joins TRBV7-8 and TRBJ1-6; 9 bases are shared with TRBD1. V shed 1 base and J 7 bases; nucleotides not matched to a gene: 2. The CDR3 covers 15 residues. Germline CDR1 SGHVS, CDR2 FQNEAQ. Written as DNA, the CDR3 is TGTGCCAGCAGCTTAGTAACAGGGGGCAATTCACCCCTCCACTTT. It specifies CASSLVTGGNSPLHF.

This sequence joins TRBV7-3 and TRBJ1-2; 10 bases fit TRBD1. This CDR3 contains 14 residues. In germline, CDR1 is SGHTA, CDR2 FQGTGA. With 2 bases clipped from V and 3 bases from J, the junction kept 0 bases outside the gene matches. The CDR3 coding sequence is TGTGCCAGCAGCTTAGGGACAGGGGACTATGGCTACACCTTC. Protein: CASSLGTGDYGYTF.

This clone has a single count. The CDR3 is CASSIEREGQETQYF. Written as DNA, the CDR3 is TGTGCCAGCAGTATCGAGCGGGAGGGCCAAGAGACCCAGTACTTC. This chain links TRBV5-4 with TRBJ2-5, with TRBD2 matching over 10 bases. The CDR3 covers 15 residues. J gave up 1 base and V 5 bases, and 5 bases lay outside the gene matches. The germline gives CDR1 SGHNT, CDR2 YYREEE (reference sequence). Combining the CDR3 with reference TRBV5-4 and TRBJ2-5 gives the whole variable domain ETGVTQSPTHLIKTRGQQVTLRCSSQSGHNTVSWYQQALGQGPQFIFQYYREEENGRGNFPPRFSGLQFPNYSSELNVNALELDDSALYLCASSIEREGQETQYFGPGTRLLVL.

A single count supports this clone. The chain is built from TRBV3-1 (or the pseudogene TRBV3-2) and TRBJ2-3, with a possible D match to TRBD2 (5 bases). Germline lookup yields CDR1 LGHDT and CDR2 YNNKEL (reference sequence). This CDR3 is built from 14 residues. V was cut by 1 base and J by 6 bases, with 11 bases left in between. CDR3 protein: CASSQGLGGDTQYF. The CDR3 coding sequence is TGTGCCAGCAGCCAAGGGTTGGGCGGGGATACGCAGTATTTT.

V and J are TRBV18 and TRBJ2-2, with 10 bases matching TRBD2. The CDR3 covers 18 residues. J gave up 1 base and V 1 base, and 6 bases lay outside the gene matches. Looked up from germline, CDR1 is KGHSH and CDR2 is LQKENI. CDR3 DNA sequence: TGTGCCAGCTCACCACAATCGGCTAGCGGGGGGAACACCGGGGAGCTGTTTTTT. Its translation is CASSPQSASGGNTGELFF.

The J gene is TRBJ1-5, the V gene TRBV28; unclear D gene. The ends were cut back, 2 bases at V and 0 bases at J, with 5 bases in the middle. Germline V gene sequence: CDR1 MDHEN, CDR2 SYDVKM. The CDR3 contains 14 residues. This CDR3 reads CASSLGLSNQPQHF. Written as DNA, the CDR3 is TGTGCCAGCAGTTTAGGACTTAGCAATCAGCCCCAGCATTTT.

This clone has a handful of counts. V gene TRBV4-1 combines with J gene TRBJ2-7; 8 bases map to TRBD1. The CDR3 sequence is 14 residues long. CDR1 is MGHRA, CDR2 YSYEKL, per germline. V dropped 2 bases and J dropped 6; count of bases not matched to a gene: 6. CDR3 sequence reads: CASSQQDRDGEQYF. CDR3 DNA sequence: TGCGCCAGCAGCCAACAGGACAGGGACGGCGAGCAGTACTTC.

The J gene is TRBJ2-2, the V gene TRBV3-1 (or the pseudogene TRBV3-2), with D tentatively TRBD2 (6 bases). Trimming shortened V by 9 bases and J by 6 bases, and 20 bases separated the two germline ends. This CDR3 spans 15 amino acids. In germline, CDR1 is LGHDT, CDR2 YNNKEL (reference sequence). CDR3 nucleotides: TGTGCCAGTTCCCAAGCGGGCCTAGCCGCCGGGGAGCTGTTTTTT. This sequence encodes CASSQAGLAAGELFF.

CDR3 bases: TGTGCCAGCAGTCGAGGCGGGGGGCGAAGGACCGGGGAGCTGTTTTTT. This sequence encodes CASSRGGGRRTGELFF. The V gene is TRBV25-1, the J gene TRBJ2-2; the match to TRBD2 covers 8 bases. The CDR3 is 16 amino acids. Unmatched junction bases numbered 10, after V lost 5 bases and J lost 5 bases. Germline assignment: CDR1 MGHDK and CDR2 SYGVNS.

The genes are TRBV7-8 and TRBJ2-3, with no clear D. V lost 4 bases to trimming and J lost 4 bases, with 9 bases between them. CDR1 is SGHVS and CDR2 is FQNEAQ in the germline V gene. This CDR3 has 13 amino acids. The CDR3 sequence is CASSSRSADTQYF. The CDR3 bases are TGTGCCAGCAGCTCTAGATCGGCAGATACGCAGTATTTT.

This chain uses TRBV5-1 with TRBJ2-1, with 7 positions matching TRBD2. This CDR3 is 15 amino acids long. Germline-derived CDR1 and CDR2 are SGHRS and YFSETQ. V trimming: 0 bases; J trimming: 4 bases; junction bases outside the gene matches: 4. CDR3 nucleotide sequence: TGCGCCAGCAGCTTGGGGTCTAGCGGTTACAATGAGCAGTTCTTC. Its protein is CASSLGSSGYNEQFF.